Listed below are T cell receptor beta chains from one sample, sequenced in a study of T cell changes during pregnancy in multiple sclerosis. TCRdb's table, derived via immunoSEQ multiplex PCR, lists solely in-frame clones and lacks some. The top ten clones hold 1.6% of a sample with fewer than 85,000 clones, 80% to 95% of them seen once. Sequences were derived from peripheral blood, sampled in the first trimester of pregnancy. The receptors stem from a female donor in good health, enrolled as a control in a pregnancy study. Each CDR3 is given with its conserved first and last residue. D genes are given only for firm matches. Clone size is shown for a subset of rows, as once, few, many or a class of expanded clone.

TRBJ2-7 | NA | TRBV11-2 | TRBD2 | CASSLGGGRVNEQYF | TGTGCCAGCAGCTTAGGCGGAGGGAGGGTTAACGAGCAGTACTTC
TRBJ2-7 | NA | TRBV4-1 | TRBD2 | CASSPRTVPGLASSYEQYF | TGCGCCAGCAGCCCGAGGACAGTTCCGGGACTAGCGAGCTCCTACGAGCAGTACTTC
TRBJ2-7 | once | TRBV6-6 | TRBD1 | CASSYPGQGAYEQYF | TGTGCCAGCAGTTACCCCGGACAGGGGGCTTACGAGCAGTACTTC
TRBJ1-5 | NA | TRBV19 | NA | CASSMGQNNQPQHF | TGTGCCAGTAGTATGGGGCAGAACAATCAGCCCCAGCATTTT
TRBJ2-3 | NA | TRBV2 | NA | CAKSLQGRKDTQYF | TGTGCCAAATCCCTGCAGGGTAGGAAGGATACGCAGTATTTT
TRBJ2-1 | NA | TRBV11-2 | NA | CASSLGRSSYNEQFF | TGTGCCAGCAGCTTAGGAAGGAGCTCCTACAATGAGCAGTTCTTC
TRBJ1-2 | few | TRBV6-6 | TRBD1 | CASTAGGDYGYGYTF | TGTGCCAGCACCGCAGGGGGCGACTACGGCTATGGCTACACCTTC
TRBJ1-3 | NA | TRBV6-5 | TRBD1 | CASSSGQGSGNTIYF | TGTGCCAGCAGTTCGGGACAGGGCTCTGGAAACACCATATATTTT
TRBJ1-2 | NA | TRBV6-1 | TRBD1 | CASSEAARGYGYTF | TGTGCCAGCAGTGAAGCGGCCAGGGGGTATGGCTACACCTTC
TRBJ1-2 | NA | TRBV28 | TRBD1 | CASSTGTANYGYTF | TGTGCCAGCAGTACCGGGACAGCTAACTATGGCTACACCTTC
TRBJ2-2 | NA | TRBV5-1 | NA | CASHKREYANTGELFF | TGCGCCAGCCATAAAAGGGAGTACGCGAACACCGGGGAGCTGTTTTTT
TRBJ1-2 | NA | TRBV7-9 | TRBD1 | CASSLTGGIGYTF | TGTGCCAGCAGCTTGACAGGGGGCATAGGCTACACCTTC
TRBJ2-7 | NA | TRBV18 | TRBD1 | CASSPPGTGALYEQYF | TGTGCCAGCTCACCACCCGGGACAGGGGCCCTTTACGAGCAGTACTTC
TRBJ2-2 | NA | TRBV29-1 | NA | CSVDRGGELFF | TGCAGCGTTGACAGGGGCGGGGAGCTGTTTTTT
TRBJ2-7 | NA | TRBV28 | NA | CASSLRREAYSEQYF | TGTGCCAGCAGTTTAAGGAGGGAAGCGTACAGCGAGCAGTACTTC
TRBJ2-1 | NA | TRBV4-1 | NA | CASSQGRGSSYNEQFF | TGCGCCAGCAGCCAAGGCCGGGGGAGCTCCTACAATGAGCAGTTCTTC
TRBJ2-7 | NA | TRBV7-9 | NA | CASSLDSRTYEQYF | TGTGCCAGCAGCTTGGACAGCCGAACCTACGAGCAGTACTTC
TRBJ1-4 | NA | TRBV7-9 | NA | CASSLDPEGEKLFF | TGTGCCAGCAGCTTAGACCCGGAGGGGGAAAAACTGTTTTTT
TRBJ2-1 | NA | TRBV9 | TRBD2 | CASNLAGYNEQFF | TGTGCCAGCAATCTAGCGGGATACAATGAGCAGTTCTTC
TRBJ2-2 | NA | TRBV5-1 | TRBD2 | CASSPTSGRDTGELFF | TGCGCCAGCAGCCCCACTAGCGGGAGGGACACCGGGGAGCTGTTTTTT
TRBJ2-5 | NA | TRBV18 | NA | CASSPRRGETQYF | TGTGCCAGCTCACCACGCAGGGGAGAGACCCAGTACTTC
TRBJ1-1 | few | TRBV28 | TRBD1 | CASSSRQGTEAFF | TGTGCCAGCAGTTCCCGACAGGGCACTGAAGCTTTCTTT
TRBJ2-5 | NA | TRBV7-9 | TRBD2 | CASSPVAAGRETQYF | TGTGCCAGCAGCCCCGTCGCTGCCGGGAGGGAGACCCAGTACTTC
TRBJ2-2 | NA | TRBV30 | TRBD1 | CAWSAGTGGPGELFF | TGTGCCTGGAGCGCCGGGACAGGGGGTCCCGGGGAGCTGTTTTTT
TRBJ2-7 | once | TRBV27 | TRBD2 | CASSPTSGGYEQYF | TGTGCCAGCAGTCCGACTAGCGGGGGCTACGAGCAGTACTTC
TRBJ2-5 | NA | TRBV7-2 | NA | CASSGGQASRETQYF | TGTGCCAGCAGCGGCGGGCAGGCCTCCCGAGAGACCCAGTACTTC